These 30 T cell receptor beta chains came from one sample sequenced in a study of cytomegalovirus exposure and HLA in healthy donors (dated by TCRdb to 2016 to 2017). The protocol used for the library was the immunoSEQ multiplex PCR assay. For the multiplex PCR, a mixture combining 60 forward primers for TCR Vbeta segments and 13 reverse primers for TCR Jbeta segments was used. Here the immuneACCESS table is served through TCRdb, limited to in-frame sequences with V and J called. Missing clones are a known gap in these copies; in checked studies unresolved V genes cover under half, and the rest lacks a known reason. The sample table lists 150,000 to 200,000 clones, 80% to 85% of them with a count of one. Of the sample, 4.1% falls within the top ten clones. The specimen sequenced was PBMCs. The receptor source for this set is a man between 50 and 59 years old in good health and CMV-seropositive.

The count of this clone is one. The chain combines TRBV5-1 with TRBJ2-7; 12 nucleotides agree with TRBD2. This CDR3 is 16 amino acids long. The junction had 8 bases not matched to a gene; V was cut back by 0 bases and J by 7 bases. CDR1 is SGHRS and CDR2 is YFSETQ in the germline V gene. CDR3: CASSLVPSGGAGEQYF. The CDR3 nucleotides read TGCGCCAGCAGCTTGGTGCCTAGCGGGGGGGCGGGGGAGCAGTACTTC.

This CDR3 is CASSTGLAGTYEQYF. CDR3 DNA: TGTGCCAGCAGTACAGGACTAGCGGGGACTTACGAGCAGTACTTC. This rearrangement joins TRBV6-5 to TRBJ2-7; 12 nucleotides match TRBD2. CDR1 and CDR2 (germline): MNHEY, SVGAGI. This CDR3 comprises 15 residues. The ends lost 5 bases at V and 4 bases at J; junction bases unmatched: 6.

The chain is built from TRBV7-6 and TRBJ2-7; D possibly corresponds to TRBD2 (6 bases). Germline CDR1 SGHVS, CDR2 FNYEAQ. Trimming took off 4 bases at V and 2 bases at J, with 12 bases between the two ends. The CDR3 consists of 14 residues. CDR3 residues: CASSSRESPYEQYF. CDR3 nucleotides: TGTGCCAGCAGCTCCCGGGAGTCCCCCTACGAGCAGTACTTC.

This chain connects TRBV6-4 to TRBJ2-1; 9 bases line up with TRBD2. V trimming: 0 bases; J trimming: 5 bases; junction bases outside the gene matches: 5. The CDR3 consists of 16 residues. Germline CDR1 MRHNA, CDR2 SNTAGT. In DNA form, the CDR3 reads TGTGCCAGCAGTGACTCGGCCAGCGGGGGGAACAATGAGCAGTTCTTC. This translates into CASSDSASGGNNEQFF.

This clone occurred once. J is TRBJ1-5 and V is TRBV28; D possibly corresponds to TRBD1 (6 bases). The V gene lost 5 bases and the J gene lost 4 bases, with 12 bases spanning the gap. Germline CDR1 is MDHEN and CDR2 is SYDVKM. The CDR3 is made up of 14 amino acids. The CDR3 is CASSQGPLNQPQHF. CDR3 nucleotide sequence: TGTGCCAGCAGTCAGGGGCCTCTAAATCAGCCCCAGCATTTT.

Comments on this clone: Other DNA sequences from this sample encode an identical CDR3 as well. The genes are TRBV14 and TRBJ2-2; unclear D gene. V shed 1 base and J shed 7 bases, with 7 bases lying between them. The CDR3 runs to 13 residues. Germline values: CDR1 SGHDN, CDR2 FVKESK. The CDR3 here is CASSQVFIGELFF. The CDR3 bases are TGTGCCAGCAGCCAAGTCTTTATCGGGGAGCTGTTTTTT.

The DNA of the CDR3 is TGTGCCATCAGTGAGTCGCGGGGAAGCTATGGCTACACCTTC. Translated: CAISESRGSYGYTF. The genes are TRBV10-3 and TRBJ1-2; D is undetermined. CDR3 length: 14 amino acids. The V gene's germline CDR1 is ENHRY and CDR2 SYGVKD. Between the trimmed V and J ends, which lost 0 bases and 4 bases, there was a span of 9 bases.

This clone has just a few counts. The sample contains more than one DNA sequence encoding this CDR3. V is TRBV2 and J is TRBJ2-7; D call uncertain. The germline V gene encodes CDR1 SNHLY and CDR2 FYNNEI. V lost 5 bases and J lost 3, with 5 bases in between. The CDR3 spans 11 residues. The CDR3 reads CASSNYYEQYF. The CDR3 coding sequence is TGTGCCAGCAGTAATTACTACGAGCAGTACTTC.

This CDR3 is CASSVSGSWSDTQYF. As DNA, the CDR3 is TGTGCCAGCAGCGTAAGCGGGAGTTGGTCAGATACGCAGTATTTT. The rearrangement joins TRBV9 to TRBJ2-3, with 8 bases that match TRBD2. The V segment lost 1 base and the J segment 4 bases; nucleotides outside the gene matches: 5. In germline, CDR1 is SGDLS, CDR2 YYNGEE. CDR3 length equals 15 residues.

The V call is TRBV5-1, the J call TRBJ1-4, with a possible D match to TRBD1 (5 bases). This CDR3 has 15 residues. V lost 0 bases and J 8 bases, leaving 14 bases between the germline ends. Per germline, CDR1 SGHRS and CDR2 YFSETQ. The CDR3 loop reads CASSLVASGKEKLFF. DNA of the CDR3: TGCGCCAGCAGCTTGGTGGCCTCAGGGAAGGAAAAACTGTTTTTT.

The chain links TRBV5-1 to TRBJ1-1; TRBD1 matches at 9 bases. This CDR3 region has 15 residues. V lost 4 bases to trimming and J lost 5 bases; unmatched junction nucleotides: 9. Per germline, CDR1 SGHRS and CDR2 YFSETQ. For the CDR3, the DNA is TGCGCCAGCAGCAGCAGGACAGGGGTGGAAACTGAAGCTTTCTTT. The encoded protein is CASSSRTGVETEAFF.

V gene TRBV29-1 combines with J gene TRBJ2-3, with 7 bases identical to TRBD2. Per the germline V gene, CDR1 is SQVTM and CDR2 is ANQGSEA. J lost 2 bases, V lost 7 bases, and 9 bases had no gene match. This CDR3 is 14 amino acids long. The CDR3 reads CSARLAGTTDTQYF. The CDR3, as DNA: TGCAGCGCGCGACTAGCCGGAACCACAGATACGCAGTATTTT.

This rearrangement joins TRBV5-1 to TRBJ2-3; 10 bases line up with TRBD2. Germline V lookup: CDR1 SGHRS, CDR2 YFSETQ. This CDR3 has 14 amino acids. After removal of 4 bases from V and 3 bases from J, the junction contained 2 bases not matched to a gene. The CDR3 spells CASSNSGGTDTQYF. The CDR3 nucleotides are TGCGCCAGCAGCAATAGCGGGGGGACAGATACGCAGTATTTT. The full variable domain, its missing parts supplied by reference TRBV5-1 and TRBJ2-3, is KAGVTQTPRYLIKTRGQQVTLSCSPISGHRSVSWYQQTPGQGLQFLFEYFSETQRNKGNFPGRFSGRQFSNSRSEMNVSTLELGDSALYLCASSNSGGTDTQYFGPGTRLTVL.

The rearrangement links TRBV28 to TRBJ1-1; 7 bases align to TRBD1. Unmatched junction bases numbered 3, after V lost 5 bases and J lost 9 bases. Germline V gene lookup returns CDR1 MDHEN and CDR2 SYDVKM. The CDR3 contains 11 residues. For the CDR3, the DNA is TGTGCCAGCAGTCAACAGGGGCAAGCTTTCTTT. It translates to CASSQQGQAFF. Supplemented by reference TRBV28 and TRBJ1-1, the full variable domain reads DVKVTQSSRYLVKRTGEKVFLECVQDMDHENMFWYRQDPGLGLRLIYFSYDVKMKEKGDIPEGYSVSREKKERFSLILESASTNQTSMYLCASSQQGQAFFGQGTRLTVV.

J is TRBJ2-5 and V is TRBV30, with TRBD2 identical over 9 bases. The CDR3 covers 17 residues. CDR1 is GTSNPN, CDR2 SVGIG, per germline (reference sequence). With V trimmed by 0 bases and J by 0 bases, 8 bases remained unmatched. The CDR3 here is CAWSVKGSGRYQETQYF. CDR3 nucleotides: TGTGCCTGGAGTGTAAAGGGCAGCGGGAGGTACCAAGAGACCCAGTACTTC. The full variable domain, its missing parts supplied by reference TRBV30 and TRBJ2-5, is SQTIHQWPATLVQPVGSPLSLECTVEGTSNPNLYWYRQAAGRGLQLLFYSVGIGQISSEVPQNLSASRPQDRQFILSSKKLLLSDSGFYLCAWSVKGSGRYQETQYFGPGTRLLVL.

The chain uses TRBV28 and TRBJ2-5; a weak D match, TRBD1 (5 bases). The CDR3 has 13 residues. V dropped 3 bases and J dropped 3 bases, with 8 bases sitting between them. Germline CDR1 MDHEN, CDR2 SYDVKM. The CDR3 nucleotides are TGTGCCAGCAGTTTTAGGGGTGAAGAGACCCAGTACTTC. Translation gives CASSFRGEETQYF.

The chain recombines TRBV5-1 with TRBJ2-6; 7 nucleotides agree with TRBD1. This CDR3 has 16 amino acids. Germline lookup yields CDR1 SGHRS and CDR2 YFSETQ. V lost 3 bases to trimming and J lost 3 bases; unmatched junction nucleotides: 6. The CDR3 DNA follows: TGCGCCAGCAGCTCCATCAGGGGGTATGGGGCCAACGTCCTGACTTTC. Translated, it gives CASSSIRGYGANVLTF.

The CDR3 DNA sequence: TGTGCCAGCACCCACGGTACGGTTGGCTATGGCTACACCTTC. Protein product: CASTHGTVGYGYTF. This chain connects TRBV11-2 to TRBJ1-2; D remains unclear. V dropped 7 bases and J dropped 4 bases, with 16 bases sitting between them. Germline V gene data show CDR1 as SGHAT and CDR2 as FQNNGV. The CDR3 has 14 residues.

This clone turned up a few times. This rearrangement joins TRBV18 to TRBJ2-5; D may be TRBD1 (5 bases). This CDR3 has 13 residues. V was cut by 5 bases and J by 1 base, with 8 bases left in between. The germline V gene has CDR1 KGHSH and CDR2 LQKENI. The DNA of the CDR3 is TGTGCCAGCTCAAAGGGGCCCCAAGAGACCCAGTACTTC. It yields the protein CASSKGPQETQYF.

This chain connects TRBV4-3 to TRBJ2-2; possibly TRBD2 for D (6 bases). The V end was cut by 5 bases, the J end by 5 bases, with 21 bases between. This CDR3 spans 17 amino acids. Germline V CDR1 and CDR2: LGHNA, YSLEER. CDR3 sequence: CASSALQEGKGTGELFF. The CDR3 DNA reads TGCGCCAGCAGCGCCCTACAGGAGGGGAAGGGGACCGGGGAGCTGTTTTTT.

This clone was observed a handful of times. The chain has TRBV6-6 and TRBJ2-7; D call uncertain. The V end was cut by 9 bases, the J end by 2 bases, with 11 bases between. Germline CDR1 is MNHNY and CDR2 is SVGAGI (reference sequence). The CDR3 runs to 12 residues. The DNA for the CDR3 is TGTGCCAGTTTAAGTGCAGCCTACGAGCAGTACTTC. Residues: CASLSAAYEQYF.

V and J are TRBV5-1 and TRBJ1-1; TRBD1 matches at 7 bases. The V gene end was trimmed by 4 bases and the J gene end by 8 bases; junction bases not matched to a gene: 11. Germline lookup yields CDR1 SGHRS and CDR2 YFSETQ. There are 14 residues in the CDR3. The CDR3 is CASSRSWDSREAFF. For the CDR3, the DNA is TGCGCCAGCAGCCGCTCGTGGGACAGCCGCGAAGCTTTCTTT.

V and J are TRBV5-1 and TRBJ1-4, with D perhaps TRBD1 (5 bases). The CDR3 is made up of 15 amino acids. V dropped 0 bases and J dropped 5 bases, with 11 bases sitting between them. CDR1 and CDR2 (germline): SGHRS, YFSETQ. CDR3 DNA sequence: TGCGCCAGCAGCTTGGGGTCAGGGAAGAATGAAAAACTGTTTTTT. Its protein is CASSLGSGKNEKLFF.

The chain links TRBV28 to TRBJ2-7, with D perhaps TRBD2 (5 bases). Trimming stripped 5 bases from V and 5 bases from J, with 19 bases between. Germline values: CDR1 MDHEN, CDR2 SYDVKM. The CDR3 length is 15 residues. The CDR3, as DNA: TGTGCCAGCAGTCTTGTGGCGGGCGGGTTCGACGAGCAGTACTTC. As protein: CASSLVAGGFDEQYF.

V gene TRBV7-2 combines with J gene TRBJ2-7; D perhaps matches TRBD2 (7 bases). The germline V gene has CDR1 SGHTA and CDR2 FQGNSA. The V end was cut by 4 bases, the J end by 2 bases, with 18 bases between. The CDR3 has 16 residues. The CDR3 reads CASSSQASGGAYEQYF. The DNA of the CDR3 is TGTGCCAGCAGCTCCCAGGCTTCGGGGGGCGCCTACGAGCAGTACTTC.

V is TRBV30 and J is TRBJ1-6; D gene ambiguous. The germline V gene encodes CDR1 GTSNPN and CDR2 SVGIG (reference sequence). Trimming pared 2 bases from V and 9 bases from J, leaving 8 bases between. CDR3 length equals 12 residues. The CDR3 spells CAWSMGSSPLHF. Here the CDR3 DNA reads TGTGCCTGGAGTATGGGGAGTTCACCCCTCCACTTT. The entire variable domain, with the rest obtained from reference TRBV30 and TRBJ1-6, is as follows: SQTIHQWPATLVQPVGSPLSLECTVEGTSNPNLYWYRQAAGRGLQLLFYSVGIGQISSEVPQNLSASRPQDRQFILSSKKLLLSDSGFYLCAWSMGSSPLHFGNGTRLTVT.

This chain links TRBV28 with TRBJ2-2; 8 bases map to TRBD2. Germline V gene sequence: CDR1 MDHEN, CDR2 SYDVKM. The CDR3 is 14 amino acids. V shed 6 bases and J 4 bases; nucleotides not matched to a gene: 4. The CDR3 spells CASRRGALTGELFF. The CDR3 DNA follows: TGTGCCAGCAGGCGGGGGGCCCTCACCGGGGAGCTGTTTTTT. Full variable domain (outside the CDR3, taken from reference TRBV28 and TRBJ2-2): DVKVTQSSRYLVKRTGEKVFLECVQDMDHENMFWYRQDPGLGLRLIYFSYDVKMKEKGDIPEGYSVSREKKERFSLILESASTNQTSMYLCASRRGALTGELFFGEGSRLTVL.

The chain uses TRBV30 and TRBJ1-3; TRBD1 agrees at 7 bases. The germline V gene encodes CDR1 GTSNPN and CDR2 SVGIG (reference sequence). The ends lost 4 bases at V and 3 bases at J; junction bases unmatched: 6. The CDR3 runs to 14 residues. CDR3 nucleotide sequence: TGTGCCTGGACCCGGGACAGCCTTGGAAACACCATATATTTT. It translates to CAWTRDSLGNTIYF.

The chain employs TRBV7-8 and TRBJ1-3; 7 positions match TRBD1. Germline V CDR1 and CDR2: SGHVS, FQNEAQ. The ends lost 3 bases at V and 1 base at J; junction bases unmatched: 6. CDR3 length equals 16 residues. CDR3 bases: TGTGCCAGCAGCTTCAGACAGGGAGGTTCTGGAAACACCATATATTTT. The encoded protein is CASSFRQGGSGNTIYF.

The gene calls are TRBV7-9 and TRBJ2-1; perhaps TRBD2 as D (5 bases). V gave up 5 bases and J gave up 4 bases, with 15 bases separating them. Germline-derived CDR1 and CDR2 are SEHNR and FQNEAQ (reference sequence). The CDR3 consists of 15 residues. The CDR3 DNA reads as TGTGCCAGCAGCCCAAGAGGGTACGGATACAATGAGCAGTTCTTC. This translates into CASSPRGYGYNEQFF.